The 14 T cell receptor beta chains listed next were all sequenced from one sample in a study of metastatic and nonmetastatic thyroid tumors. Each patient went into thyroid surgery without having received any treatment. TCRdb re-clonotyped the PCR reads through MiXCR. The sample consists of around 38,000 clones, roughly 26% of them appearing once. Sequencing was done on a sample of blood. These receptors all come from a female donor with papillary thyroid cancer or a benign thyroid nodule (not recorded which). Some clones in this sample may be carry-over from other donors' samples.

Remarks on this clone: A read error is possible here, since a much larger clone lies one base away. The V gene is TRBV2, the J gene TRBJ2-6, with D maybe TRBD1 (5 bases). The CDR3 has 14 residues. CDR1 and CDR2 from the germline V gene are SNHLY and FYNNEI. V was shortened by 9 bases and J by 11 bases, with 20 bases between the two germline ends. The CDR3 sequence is CARQAHSGSHVLTF. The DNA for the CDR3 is TGTGCCAGACAGGCTCACTCTGGGTCCCACGTCCTGACTTTC.

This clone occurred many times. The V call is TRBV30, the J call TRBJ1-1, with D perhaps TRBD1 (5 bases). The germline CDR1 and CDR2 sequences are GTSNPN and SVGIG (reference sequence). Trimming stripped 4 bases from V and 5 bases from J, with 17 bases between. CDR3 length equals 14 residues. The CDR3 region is CAWTASTGGTEAFF. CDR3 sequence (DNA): TGTGCCTGGACTGCTTCTACAGGAGGGACTGAAGCTTTCTTT.

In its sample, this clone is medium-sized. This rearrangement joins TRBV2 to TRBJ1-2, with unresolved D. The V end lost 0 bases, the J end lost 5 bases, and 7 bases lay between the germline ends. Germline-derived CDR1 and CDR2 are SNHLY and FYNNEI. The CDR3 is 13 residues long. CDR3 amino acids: CASSEAGDYGYTF. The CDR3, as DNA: TGTGCCAGCAGTGAAGCGGGAGATTATGGCTACACCTTC. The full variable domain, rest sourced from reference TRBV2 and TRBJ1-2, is EPEVTQTPSHQVTQMGQEVILRCVPISNHLYFYWYRQILGQKVEFLVSFYNNEISEKSEIFDDQFSVERPDGSNFTLKIRSTKLEDSAMYFCASSEAGDYGYTFGSGTRLTVV.

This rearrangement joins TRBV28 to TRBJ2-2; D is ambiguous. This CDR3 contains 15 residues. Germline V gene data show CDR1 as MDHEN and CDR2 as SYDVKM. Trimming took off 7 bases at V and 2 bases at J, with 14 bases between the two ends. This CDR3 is CASTVGATNTGELFF. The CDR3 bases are TGTGCCAGCACTGTCGGAGCCACAAACACCGGGGAGCTGTTTTTT.

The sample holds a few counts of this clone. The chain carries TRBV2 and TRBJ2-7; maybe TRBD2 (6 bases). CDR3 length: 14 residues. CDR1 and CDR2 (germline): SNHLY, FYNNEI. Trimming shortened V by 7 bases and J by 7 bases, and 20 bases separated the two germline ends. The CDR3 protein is CASIDPQRAGEQYF. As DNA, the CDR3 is TGTGCCAGCATTGATCCCCAGCGTGCGGGGGAGCAGTACTTC.

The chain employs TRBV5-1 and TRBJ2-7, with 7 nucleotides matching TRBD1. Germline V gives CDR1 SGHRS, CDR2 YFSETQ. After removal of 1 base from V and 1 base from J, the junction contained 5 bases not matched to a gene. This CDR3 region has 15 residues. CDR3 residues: CASSLRGGGSYEQYF. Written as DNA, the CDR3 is TGCGCCAGCAGCTTGCGAGGGGGCGGTTCCTACGAGCAGTACTTC. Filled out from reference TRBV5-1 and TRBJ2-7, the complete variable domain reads KAGVTQTPRYLIKTRGQQVTLSCSPISGHRSVSWYQQTPGQGLQFLFEYFSETQRNKGNFPGRFSGRQFSNSRSEMNVSTLELGDSALYLCASSLRGGGSYEQYFGPGTRLTVT.

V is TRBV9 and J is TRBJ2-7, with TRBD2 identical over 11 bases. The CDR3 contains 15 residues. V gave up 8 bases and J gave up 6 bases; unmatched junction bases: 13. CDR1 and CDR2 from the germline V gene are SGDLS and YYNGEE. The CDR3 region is CASSSSRLAGSEQYF. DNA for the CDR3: TGTGCCAGTAGCTCCTCTCGACTAGCGGGAAGCGAGCAGTACTTC.

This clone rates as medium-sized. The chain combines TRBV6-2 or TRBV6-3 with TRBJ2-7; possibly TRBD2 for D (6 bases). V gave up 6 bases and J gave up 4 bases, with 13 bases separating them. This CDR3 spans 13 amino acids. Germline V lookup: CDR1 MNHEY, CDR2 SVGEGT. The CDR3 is CASSAEGMYEQYF. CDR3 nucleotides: TGTGCCAGCAGCGCGGAGGGGATGTACGAGCAGTACTTC.

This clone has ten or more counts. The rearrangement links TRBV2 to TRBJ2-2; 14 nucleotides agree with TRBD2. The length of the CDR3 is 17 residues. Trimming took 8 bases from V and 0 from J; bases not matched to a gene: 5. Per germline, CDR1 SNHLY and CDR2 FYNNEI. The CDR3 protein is CASSPTSGGANTGELFF. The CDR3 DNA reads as TGTGCCAGCTCCCCGACTAGCGGGGGGGCGAACACCGGGGAGCTGTTTTTT.

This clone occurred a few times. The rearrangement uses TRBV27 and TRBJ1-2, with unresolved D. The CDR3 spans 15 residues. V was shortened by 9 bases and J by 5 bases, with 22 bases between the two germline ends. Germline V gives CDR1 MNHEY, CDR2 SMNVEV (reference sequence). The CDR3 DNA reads TGTGCCAGTTATAATACACGGGGTTCAGGATATGGCTACACCTTC. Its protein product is CASYNTRGSGYGYTF.

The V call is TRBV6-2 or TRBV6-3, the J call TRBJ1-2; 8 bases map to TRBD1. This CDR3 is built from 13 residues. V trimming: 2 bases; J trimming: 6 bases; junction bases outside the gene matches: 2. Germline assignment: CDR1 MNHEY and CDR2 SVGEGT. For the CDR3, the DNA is TGTGCCAGCAGTTACCGACAGGGGAATGGCTACACCTTC. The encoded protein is CASSYRQGNGYTF.

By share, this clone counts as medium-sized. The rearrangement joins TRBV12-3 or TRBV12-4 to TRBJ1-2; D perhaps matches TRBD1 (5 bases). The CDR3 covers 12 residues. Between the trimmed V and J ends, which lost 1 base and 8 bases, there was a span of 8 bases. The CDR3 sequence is CASSLGTWGYTF. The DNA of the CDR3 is TGTGCCAGCAGTTTAGGGACATGGGGCTACACCTTC.

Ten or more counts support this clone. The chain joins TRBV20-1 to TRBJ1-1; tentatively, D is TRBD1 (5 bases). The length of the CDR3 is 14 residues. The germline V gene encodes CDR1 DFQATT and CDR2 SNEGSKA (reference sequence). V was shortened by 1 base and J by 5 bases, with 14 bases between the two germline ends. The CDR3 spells CSARAQGGSTEAFF. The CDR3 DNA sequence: TGCAGTGCTAGAGCCCAGGGAGGAAGTACTGAAGCTTTCTTT.

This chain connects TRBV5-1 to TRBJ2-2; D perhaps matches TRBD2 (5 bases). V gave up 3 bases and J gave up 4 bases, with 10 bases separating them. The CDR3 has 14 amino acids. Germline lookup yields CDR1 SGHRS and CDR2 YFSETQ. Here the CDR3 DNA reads TGCGCCAGCAGCTCGAGGGTCGGCACCGGGGAGCTGTTTTTT. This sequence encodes CASSSRVGTGELFF.